A single sample gave rise to the 25 T cell receptor beta chains below, sequenced in a study of blood T cell repertoires in COVID-19. The assay was immunoSEQ multiplex PCR, and TCRdb's table has in-frame clones only and misses some. The sample yields about 160,000 clones, 75% to 90% seen once. Sequencing was carried out using peripheral blood. These receptors were taken from a man aged 18 to 29 with COVID-19, enrolled during active disease.

The CDR3 sequence: CATSDLGIQGADTQYF. The CDR3 coding sequence is TGTGCCACCAGTGATTTGGGGATCCAGGGTGCAGATACGCAGTATTTT. The chain employs TRBV24-1 and TRBJ2-3, with D possibly matching TRBD1 (5 bases). The ends were cut back, 0 bases at V and 4 bases at J, with 13 bases in the middle. The CDR3 has 16 amino acids. Germline CDR1 reads KGHDR; CDR2 reads SFDVKD.

The CDR3 loop is CASHSGSSNEQFF. CDR3 sequence (DNA): TGTGCTAGTCATAGCGGGAGTAGCAATGAGCAGTTCTTC. The V gene is TRBV12-5, the J gene TRBJ2-1; 9 nucleotides match TRBD2. V lost 8 bases and J lost 6; bases outside the gene matches: 5. The CDR3 totals 13 residues. The germline gives CDR1 LGHNT, CDR2 FRNRAP. Full variable domain (rest looked up from reference TRBV12-5 and TRBJ2-1): DARVTQTPRHKVTEMGQEVTMRCQPILGHNTVFWYRQTMMQGLELLAYFRNRAPLDDSGMPKDRFSAEMPDATLATLKIQPSEPRDSAVYFCASHSGSSNEQFFGPGTRLTVL.

CDR3 region: CASSLPTSGADTQYF. Here the CDR3 DNA reads TGTGCCAGCAGTTTACCGACTAGCGGCGCAGATACGCAGTATTTT. The chain uses TRBV28 and TRBJ2-3; 9 bases align to TRBD2. Germline V lookup: CDR1 MDHEN, CDR2 SYDVKM. The junction had 4 bases not matched to a gene; V was cut back by 2 bases and J by 4 bases. There are 15 residues in the CDR3.

This clone was observed a single time. V and J are TRBV7-3 and TRBJ2-2; 7 nucleotides match TRBD2. CDR1 is SGHTA and CDR2 is FQGTGA in the germline V gene. CDR3 length equals 14 residues. The V and J ends lost 1 base and 5 bases, in that order; junction bases with no gene match: 1. CDR3 nucleotides: TGTGCCAGCAGCTTAAGGGGAGGGACCGGGGAGCTGTTTTTT. Protein product: CASSLRGGTGELFF.

This rearrangement joins TRBV28 to TRBJ2-7, with TRBD2 matching 7 bases. The CDR3 runs 13 residues. Germline lookup yields CDR1 MDHEN and CDR2 SYDVKM. V was clipped by 6 bases and J by 2 bases; unmatched bases: 4. As DNA, the CDR3 is TGTGCCAGCAGCCCGGGGGGACCCTACGAGCAGTACTTC. It codes for CASSPGGPYEQYF.

The chain couples TRBV27 to TRBJ2-7; the D gene is possibly TRBD1 (6 bases). This CDR3 contains 15 residues. V shed 2 bases and J shed 2 bases, with 13 bases lying between them. Germline V gene sequence: CDR1 MNHEY, CDR2 SMNVEV (reference sequence). CDR3 nucleotides: TGTGCCAGCAGTTTAGGGGCAGGGGAAGCCTACGAGCAGTACTTC. The encoded protein is CASSLGAGEAYEQYF.

The gene calls are TRBV18 and TRBJ1-1; D gene uncertain. This CDR3 has 19 residues. CDR1 is KGHSH, CDR2 LQKENI, per germline. The V gene lost 1 base and the J gene lost 5 bases, with 26 bases spanning the gap. CDR3 amino acids: CASSPLVFGGPTRRTEAFF. CDR3 coding DNA: TGTGCCAGCTCACCACTGGTTTTCGGTGGGCCTACGAGGAGGACTGAAGCTTTCTTT. Looking up the rest from reference TRBV18 and TRBJ1-1 gives the full variable domain: NAGVMQNPRHLVRRRGQEARLRCSPMKGHSHVYWYRQLPEEGLKFMVYLQKENIIDESGMPKERFSAEFPKEGPSILRIQQVVRGDSAAYFCASSPLVFGGPTRRTEAFFGQGTRLTVV.

Of note for this clone: The germline gene is not matched at one end of the junction; a read error may be the cause. The gene calls are TRBV6-6 and TRBJ1-4; 11 bases line up with TRBD1. CDR1 is MNHNY, CDR2 SVGAGI, per germline (reference sequence). CDR3 size: 16 residues. CDR3 residues: CASSSGQGARGEKLLF. CDR3 nucleotides: TGTGCCAGCAGTTCAGGACAGGGGGCGCGAGGTGAAAAACTGCTTTTT.

The V and J genes are TRBV5-6 and TRBJ2-7; 14 positions match TRBD2. This CDR3 is built from 17 residues. V shed 3 bases and J 8 bases; nucleotides not matched to a gene: 13. Germline loops: CDR1 SGHDT, CDR2 YYEEEE. The CDR3 sequence is CASSWGLTGTSGSKQYF. Here the CDR3 DNA reads TGTGCCAGCAGCTGGGGATTGACCGGGACTAGCGGGAGTAAGCAGTACTTC.

V and J are TRBV4-3 and TRBJ2-7; possibly TRBD1 for D (7 bases). Trimming took off 3 bases at V and 4 bases at J, with 16 bases between the two ends. The CDR3 has 15 amino acids. Germline loops: CDR1 LGHNA, CDR2 YSLEER. The CDR3 region has the DNA TGCGCCAGCAGCCAGGGTCGTTCAGGGGGGTACGAGCAGTACTTC. Its protein is CASSQGRSGGYEQYF.

The chain carries TRBV14 and TRBJ1-1; weak D call: TRBD1 (6 bases). Trimming took off 0 bases at V and 5 bases at J, with 10 bases between the two ends. Germline assignment: CDR1 SGHDN and CDR2 FVKESK. The CDR3 consists of 14 residues. The CDR3 nucleotides are TGTGCCAGCAGCCAAGATACTCAGGGGACTGAAGCTTTCTTT. It is translated as CASSQDTQGTEAFF.

Note on this clone: Different DNA sequences within this sample yield the same CDR3. The rearrangement links TRBV28 to TRBJ2-5; D is ambiguous. CDR1 is MDHEN, CDR2 SYDVKM, per germline. The CDR3 runs 12 residues. Trimming cost V 3 bases and J 4 bases, with 6 bases left between them. As DNA, the CDR3 is TGTGCCAGCAGTTTGCCAGGAGAGACCCAGTACTTC. Protein sequence: CASSLPGETQYF.

This chain joins TRBV29-1 and TRBJ1-3, with a possible D match to TRBD1 (5 bases). The germline V gene encodes CDR1 SQVTM and CDR2 ANQGSEA. This CDR3 comprises 16 residues. V lost 4 bases, J lost 0 bases, and 16 bases lay in between. The CDR3 sequence: CSVVVGHQLSGNTIYF. CDR3 DNA sequence: TGCAGCGTTGTCGTCGGACACCAACTCTCTGGAAACACCATATATTTT.

The CDR3 DNA reads as TGTGCCAGCAACGCAGGGGGGTATGGCTACACCTTC. This gives the protein CASNAGGYGYTF. The chain recombines TRBV5-6 with TRBJ1-2, with 7 positions matching TRBD1. The CDR3 totals 12 residues. Losses at the gene ends were 6 bases for V and 5 bases for J; bases not matched to a gene: 4. Germline lookup yields CDR1 SGHDT and CDR2 YYEEEE.

The rearrangement joins TRBV6-1 to TRBJ2-7; 8 nucleotides match TRBD1. This CDR3 spans 14 amino acids. Germline CDR1 reads MNHNS; CDR2 reads SASEGT. V shed 0 bases, J shed 4 bases, and the junction held 2 bases outside the gene matches. The CDR3 here is CASSEADRAYEQYF. In nucleotides, the CDR3 is TGTGCCAGCAGTGAAGCGGACAGGGCGTACGAGCAGTACTTC.

CDR3 bases: TGCGCCAGCAGCCAACTCTTATTGAACACTGAAGCTTTCTTT. The encoded protein is CASSQLLLNTEAFF. The chain combines TRBV4-1 with TRBJ1-1; D is uncertain. Looked up from germline, CDR1 is MGHRA and CDR2 is YSYEKL. With 2 bases removed from V and 0 bases from J, the gap between germline ends came to 7 bases. The CDR3 runs to 14 residues.

This sequence joins TRBV7-8 and TRBJ2-1, with TRBD2 matching 10 bases. CDR3 length equals 19 residues. Per the germline V gene, CDR1 is SGHVS and CDR2 is FQNEAQ. V trimming: 0 bases; J trimming: 3 bases; junction bases outside the gene matches: 11. CDR3 nucleotides: TGTGCCAGCAGCTTAGCTGTCGGGCTAGCGGGGGTGGTCTACAATGAGCAGTTCTTC. Translated: CASSLAVGLAGVVYNEQFF.

The chain uses TRBV4-3 and TRBJ1-2, with 7 bases that match TRBD1. The germline V gene encodes CDR1 LGHNA and CDR2 YSLEER. The CDR3 loop spans 13 amino acids. The trim removed 4 bases at V and 13 bases at J, leaving 12 bases unmatched. The CDR3 sequence is CASSPHSRQGLTF. In DNA, the CDR3 is TGCGCCAGCAGCCCGCACTCAAGACAGGGTCTCACCTTC.

The CDR3 DNA reads as TGTGCCAGTAAAGGGGCCGGGGAGCTGTTTTTT. Its translation: CASKGAGELFF. The V and J genes are TRBV19 and TRBJ2-2, with TRBD1 as a possible D gene (5 bases). CDR3 length equals 11 residues. V lost 7 bases to trimming and J lost 6 bases, with 6 bases between them. Germline assignment: CDR1 LNHDA and CDR2 SQIVND (reference sequence).

The chain carries TRBV5-4 and TRBJ1-2, with TRBD1 matching over 7 bases. In germline, CDR1 is SGHNT, CDR2 YYREEE (reference sequence). Germline trimming cut 3 bases from V and 5 bases from J; bases unmatched to any gene: 10. This CDR3 spans 15 amino acids. This CDR3 is CASSSGQQIEYGYTF. Here the CDR3 DNA reads TGTGCCAGCAGCTCGGGACAGCAGATAGAATATGGCTACACCTTC.

The CDR3 nucleotides read TGTGCCAGCAGCTTTACAGGGGAAAGAAATTCACCCCTCCACTTT. It specifies CASSFTGERNSPLHF. V gene TRBV7-2 combines with J gene TRBJ1-6; 7 positions agree with TRBD1. Germline CDR1 is SGHTA and CDR2 is FQGNSA. V lost 3 bases to trimming and J lost 7 bases; unmatched junction nucleotides: 6. The CDR3 runs to 15 residues. Full variable domain (remainder filled in from reference TRBV7-2 and TRBJ1-6): GAGVSQSPSNKVTEKGKDVELRCDPISGHTALYWYRQSLGQGLEFLIYFQGNSAPDKSGLPSDRFSAERTGGSVSTLTIQRTQQEDSAVYLCASSFTGERNSPLHFGNGTRLTVT.

The chain is built from TRBV30 and TRBJ2-1; 8 nucleotides match TRBD1. V gave up 3 bases and J gave up 5 bases; unmatched junction bases: 9. Germline V lookup: CDR1 GTSNPN, CDR2 SVGIG (reference sequence). The CDR3 covers 15 residues. The CDR3 is CAWRIQGGYNNEQFF. Written as DNA, the CDR3 is TGTGCCTGGAGGATACAGGGGGGATATAACAATGAGCAGTTCTTC.

DNA for the CDR3: TGTGCCAGCAGCTCTAGGGGTTCCTACGAGCAGTACTTC. It yields the protein CASSSRGSYEQYF. The chain carries TRBV7-9 and TRBJ2-7; a weak D match, TRBD1 (5 bases). CDR1 SEHNR and CDR2 FQNEAQ come from the germline V gene (reference sequence). The CDR3 spans 13 residues. Trimming pared 4 bases from V and 1 base from J, leaving 8 bases between.

This clone came up a few times. The V and J genes are TRBV7-2 and TRBJ2-5; 9 bases map to TRBD2. In germline, CDR1 is SGHTA, CDR2 FQGNSA. This CDR3 has 16 amino acids. V trimming: 1 base; J trimming: 0 bases; junction bases outside the gene matches: 3. The CDR3: CASSLGSSGNQETQYF. The CDR3 bases are TGTGCCAGCAGCTTAGGGTCTAGCGGGAACCAAGAGACCCAGTACTTC.

This rearrangement joins TRBV27 to TRBJ2-5; D might be TRBD2 (5 bases). Germline V gene data show CDR1 as MNHEY and CDR2 as SMNVEV (reference sequence). Trimming left V 3 bases short and J 7 bases short, with 12 bases between. The CDR3 spans 13 residues. The CDR3 DNA is TGTGCCAGCAGTTTGTGGGCAGGAGGGACCCAGTACTTC. Translated: CASSLWAGGTQYF.